This T cell receptor beta chain is drawn from a study of T cells in localized non-small cell lung cancer (dated by TCRdb to about 2020). Some background on the complete study: Comparing tumors with uninvolved tumor-adjacent lungs, the study looked at the T cell repertoires of 236 patients with early-stage NSCLC. A mean age of around 66 years was recorded for the NSCLC patients, of whom around 140 were male and 95 to 110 were female. All 240 or so NSCLC patients in the cohort were treatment-naive and had localized lung tumors that were resected.

At diagnosis, peripheral blood, uninvolved tumor-adjacent lung and tumor were collected and stored as a combination of fresh-frozen and FFPE material. For TCR repertoire profiling, blood samples were analyzed in the form of peripheral blood mononuclear cells. Details on this clone: Its recognized antigen is unknown. Within one base of it there is no much larger clone, and no base qualities were kept.

Between the V and J ends, shortened by 3 bases and 2 bases respectively, the junction contains 8 bases. The CDR3 numbers 13 residues from cysteine through phenylalanine. The DNA shown is the 39-base CDR3, in frame from base 1. The immunoSEQ Assay was used to sequence TCR beta CDR3 regions from DNA. Per the original workflow: To compute T cell density, TCR beta template counts were normalized to usable DNA, which was estimated by amplifying housekeeping genes. Using the preseqR package, richness was estimated by extrapolating to 120,000 templates for tissue samples and 400,000 templates for PBMC samples. Clonality was defined as one minus Pielou's evenness. Differential abundance testing on productive amino-acid clonotypes, with a minimum total count of 5 and an alpha of 0.1, was used to identify tissue-enriched TCRs. Repertoire overlap between compartments was quantified with the Jaccard Index and Morisita Overlap Index. TCR beta CDR3s were clustered by GLIPH together with public tetramer-defined viral CDR3s, and at least three viral sequences plus V-gene enrichment were required for viral motifs. Drawn from immuneACCESS, this table holds only the in-frame rearrangements with V and J called that TCRdb kept. Clones are partly lost; checked studies trace under half to an unresolved V gene and leave the rest unexplained. V, J and clone size reflect that table, while D and trimming were determined from the DNA. For this sample the table gives about 22,000 clones, of which about 88% were detected only once. The leading ten clones occupy 20% to 25% of the sample.

General conclusions and limits of the study: Because the study design was exploratory, TCR variables were selected using unadjusted p-values without false-discovery rate correction. A median of 57 of the top 100 tumor clones turned up in the paired uninvolved adjacent lung, and 25 to 30 of those clones also ranked among the top 100 of that same adjacent lung. The highest T cell clonality was observed in uninvolved tumor-adjacent lung, where clonality exceeded that of tumor, suggesting that antigenic responses were more focused in uninvolved tumor-adjacent lung. Multi-region tumor sequencing was not performed, so intratumor heterogeneity could not be excluded. Higher T cell density in blood was associated with longer overall survival, whereas higher clonality in adjacent lung was associated with shorter survival.

The rearrangement joined TRBV23-1 to TRBJ2-7; the D gene remains uncertain. TRBV23-1 is recorded as an ORF, its role being uncertain. This clonotype was obtained from a man aged 40 to 70 with stage II squamous cell lung carcinoma. Sequencing was performed on PBMCs, taken before any cancer treatment. The DNA sequence is TGCGCCAGCAGTCAGGGGTCCCCCTACGAGCAGTACTTC. Its translation is CASSQGSPYEQYF.